This T cell receptor (beta chain) comes out of a study of graft-versus-host responses after intestinal transplantation (dated by TCRdb to the early 2020s). Concerning the study at large: Recipients received multivisceral, liver-intestinal, or isolated intestinal transplants. All recipients received anti-thymocyte globulin induction followed by maintenance tacrolimus and steroids for approximately 3 years. Bulk TCR-beta CDR3 sequencing was used to track graft-versus-host and host-versus-graft alloreactive T cell clones in the graft, circulation and bone marrow after intestinal transplantation. Alloreactive clones were identified by sequencing pre-transplant mixed lymphocyte reaction products and comparing them with unstimulated pre-transplant donor and recipient T cells. Of the 20 to 25 intestinal transplant recipients enrolled in the cohort, one of whom was a retransplant, 3 patients without pretransplant specimens were excluded. A peak of at least 4% donor T cells among recipient peripheral blood mononuclear cells was the definition used for donor T cell macrochimerism. Instead of going to the commercial service, samples from a few later patients were sequenced in-house on an Illumina MiSeq and processed with MiXCR. Paper-wide results and their limitations: High GvH to HvG T cell clonal ratios were observed in the allografts of patients with donor T cell macrochimerism. GvH clones were detected in recipient bone marrow, and some of these GvH clones were observed earlier in ileal mucosa or blood, consistent with an intestinal mucosal origin. Conclusions were limited by the relatively low number and heterogeneity of intestinal transplant patients. Peak levels of circulating GvH clones were associated with declines in HvG clones early after transplant.

Clipping removes 3 bases from V and 3 bases from J, with 6 as the unmatched junction base count. According to the germline V gene, CDR1 reads SGHDT and CDR2 reads YYEEEE. Including the terminal cysteine and phenylalanine, the CDR3 comprises 15 residues. The retained sequence is limited to the CDR3, 45 bases, with the frame set at the first base. Blood samples were collected up to 4 times in the first month after transplant and then at least monthly when available. The library was produced with the immunoSEQ multiplex PCR assay. For most patients, genomic DNA was subjected to high-throughput TCR-beta CDR3 sequencing by Adaptive Biotechnologies. As for how the authors treated the data: TCR sequencing data for 15 to 20 patients were retrieved from Adaptive's ImmunoSEQ software; a few other patients were processed with MiXCR and VDJtools. CDR3 nucleotide sequences shared between donor and recipient were removed because the origin of such sequences could not be assigned. To count as alloreactive, a clone needed at least 2-fold expansion over unstimulated cells and a minimum CFSE-low frequency of 0.002% (template counts) or 0.001% (read counts). Clones were considered mappable if detected in sequenced pre-transplant spleen, lymph node, or MLR CFSE-low populations of the donor or recipient. Cumulative frequency of alloreactive clones was calculated as a percentage of all sequences weighted by copy number. TCRdb stores this immuneACCESS table with in-frame sequences only. Part of the clones is absent; in the studies checked, under half of the shortfall reflects unresolved V genes, and no reason is known for the rest. D and trimming come from the DNA, and the V and J calls and clone size come from that table. The sample yields several thousand clones; roughly 97% were counted once. The ten largest clonotypes hold just under 0.25% of the sample.

The table lists this clone with a count of one. What this receptor recognizes is not known. The sample holds no much larger clone one base away, and base qualities are not on file. Here the sequenced sample was PBMCs, taken 23 days after intestinal transplant. This chain is built from TRBV5-6 and TRBJ2-3, and TRBD2 aligns with 8 junction nucleotides. This TCR was sampled from a human patient who received an intestinal transplant, so some T cells may come from the graft donor. This receptor carries the CDR3 CASSSEIAGTDTQYF. The nucleotides are TGTGCCAGCAGCTCCGAGATAGCGGGGACAGATACGCAGTATTTT.